The next 24 T cell receptor beta chains were all read from a single sample in a study of Ad26.COV2.S vaccination and SARS-CoV-2 variants. The treatment here: around 19 received Ad26.COV2.S at low or high dose, single or two shots; several received placebo; per-sample allocation not given. Sampling took place 63 days after the first vaccine or placebo injection. The method was immunoSEQ multiplex PCR; TCRdb's version includes in-frame clones alone and lacks a portion of them. The data contain 380,000 or so clones, around 88% of them singletons. The material sequenced was peripheral blood, taken in a trial of Ad26.COV2.S vaccine versus placebo. All receptors derive from a person aged 18 to 65 who received the Ad26.COV2.S COVID-19 vaccine or a placebo.

The chain employs TRBV27 and TRBJ2-1; D may be TRBD2 (6 bases). Germline CDR1 is MNHEY and CDR2 is SMNVEV (reference sequence). The V end lost 3 bases, the J end lost 4 bases, and 10 bases lay between the germline ends. CDR3 size: 14 residues. The CDR3 nucleotides are TGTGCCAGCAGTTTGACTAGAGCGTACAATGAGCAGTTCTTC. This encodes CASSLTRAYNEQFF.

This chain joins TRBV5-1 and TRBJ1-1; D not resolved. The CDR3 extends over 14 amino acids. Looked up from germline, CDR1 is SGHRS and CDR2 is YFSETQ. Trimming shortened V by 0 bases and J by 3 bases, and 9 bases separated the two germline ends. The CDR3 nucleotides are TGCGCCAGCAGCTTGGGGAGCGGGGACACTGAAGCTTTCTTT. Translating it yields CASSLGSGDTEAFF.

The chain is built from TRBV11-2 and TRBJ2-2, with 7 bases identical to TRBD1. Trimming took 1 base from V and 5 from J; bases not matched to a gene: 13. CDR1 is SGHAT and CDR2 is FQNNGV in the germline V gene. This CDR3 is built from 18 residues. The CDR3 is CASSLVAGGFERTGELFF. The CDR3 bases are TGTGCCAGCAGCTTAGTCGCAGGGGGTTTTGAACGAACCGGGGAGCTGTTTTTT.

In its sample, this clone was seen many times. J is TRBJ1-2 and V is TRBV2; 7 positions match TRBD1. V shed 4 bases and J 4 bases; nucleotides not matched to a gene: 3. Germline V CDR1 and CDR2: SNHLY, FYNNEI. This CDR3 comprises 13 residues. The CDR3 spells CASSAQGSYGYTF. The CDR3 DNA reads as TGTGCCAGCAGTGCACAGGGGTCCTATGGCTACACCTTC.

This clone was counted between two and nine times. Other DNA sequences in the same sample also yield this CDR3. The chain uses TRBV5-1 and TRBJ1-2, with 7 bases that match TRBD1. Trimming cost V 1 base and J 6 bases; bases outside gene matches: 3. This CDR3 region has 13 residues. Germline V CDR1 and CDR2: SGHRS, YFSETQ. As DNA, the CDR3 is TGCGCCAGCAGCTTGACAGGGGAGGATGGCTACACCTTC. Translated: CASSLTGEDGYTF.

This rearrangement joins TRBV15 to TRBJ1-5, with D uncertain. Looked up from germline, CDR1 is LNHNV and CDR2 is YYDKDF (reference sequence). The germline V and J ends were trimmed by 2 bases and 0 bases, with 5 bases remaining between them. The CDR3 length is 14 residues. The CDR3 bases are TGTGCCACCAGCAGACTAAATAGCAATCAGCCCCAGCATTTT. It translates to CATSRLNSNQPQHF.

J is TRBJ2-1 and V is TRBV18, with D unresolved. V was trimmed by 3 bases and J by 7 bases, leaving 13 bases between them. The CDR3 totals 14 residues. Germline V gives CDR1 KGHSH, CDR2 LQKENI. CDR3 protein: CASSPSGSLNEQFF. In DNA, the CDR3 is TGTGCCAGCTCACCCTCCGGGTCGCTGAATGAGCAGTTCTTC.

The chain uses TRBV6-5 and TRBJ2-1, with D possibly being TRBD1 (5 bases). CDR1 and CDR2 (germline): MNHEY, SVGAGI. The CDR3 extends over 13 amino acids. The V gene lost 4 bases and the J gene lost 6 bases, with 10 bases spanning the gap. The DNA of the CDR3 is TGTGCCAGCAGTTCAGGGTTCGTCAATGAGCAGTTCTTC. Translating gives CASSSGFVNEQFF.

This clone was recorded once. The chain recombines TRBV6-2 or TRBV6-3 with TRBJ1-1, with a tentative D call TRBD1 (6 bases). V lost 2 bases and J lost 8, with 18 bases in between. The CDR3 length is 15 residues. Germline assignment: CDR1 MNHEY and CDR2 SVGEGT. CDR3 DNA: TGTGCCAGCAGTTACGGCGCACAGGGTTCCTCCGAAGCTTTCTTT. This translates into CASSYGAQGSSEAFF.

V and J are TRBV27 and TRBJ2-7; tentative D call: TRBD1 (6 bases). There are 15 residues in the CDR3. The V end lost 2 bases, the J end lost 6 bases, and 17 bases lay between the germline ends. CDR1 and CDR2 (germline): MNHEY, SMNVEV (reference sequence). As DNA, the CDR3 is TGTGCCAGCAGTTTAGGGCCCCTACAGGGTTCCGAGCAGTACTTC. Residues: CASSLGPLQGSEQYF.

This clone was observed a handful of times. This rearrangement joins TRBV7-9 to TRBJ2-7; D perhaps matches TRBD2 (6 bases). The V end lost 5 bases, the J end lost 8 bases, and 13 bases lay between the germline ends. Germline V gene data show CDR1 as SEHNR and CDR2 as FQNEAQ (reference sequence). The CDR3 is 12 residues long. The CDR3 reads CASSPGTRQQYF. DNA of the CDR3: TGTGCCAGCAGCCCCGGGACTCGTCAGCAGTACTTC.

The chain uses TRBV15 and TRBJ2-7; 7 positions match TRBD1. The CDR3 is 16 residues long. The V gene end was trimmed by 0 bases and the J gene end by 0 bases; junction bases not matched to a gene: 5. CDR1 and CDR2 from the germline V gene are LNHNV and YYDKDF (reference sequence). In DNA, the CDR3 is TGTGCCACCAGCAGAGAACCGGGACAGACCTCCTACGAGCAGTACTTC. It encodes CATSREPGQTSYEQYF. Full variable domain (remainder filled in from reference TRBV15 and TRBJ2-7): DAMVIQNPRYQVTQFGKPVTLSCSQTLNHNVMYWYQQKSSQAPKLLFHYYDKDFNNEADTPDNFQSRRPNTSFCFLDIRSPGLGDTAMYLCATSREPGQTSYEQYFGPGTRLTVT.

This clone was recorded a few times. The same CDR3 arises from other DNA sequences in this sample as well. This sequence joins TRBV7-2 and TRBJ1-4, with 7 positions matching TRBD1. The CDR3 is made up of 15 amino acids. J gave up 3 bases and V 1 base, and 2 bases lay outside the gene matches. Germline V gene sequence: CDR1 SGHTA, CDR2 FQGNSA. The CDR3 protein is CASSLEGAANEKLFF. The DNA of the CDR3 is TGTGCCAGCAGCTTAGAGGGGGCTGCTAATGAAAAACTGTTTTTT.

The chain recombines TRBV2 with TRBJ1-1; D is unclear. Trimming shortened V by 6 bases and J by 4 bases, and 12 bases separated the two germline ends. CDR1 and CDR2 (germline): SNHLY, FYNNEI. The CDR3 has 13 amino acids. CDR3 sequence: CASRRERFTEAFF. The CDR3 nucleotides are TGTGCCAGCAGGAGGGAAAGGTTCACTGAAGCTTTCTTT.

The rearrangement uses TRBV5-6 and TRBJ2-1; 10 nucleotides align to TRBD2. This CDR3 comprises 16 residues. Losses at the gene ends were 4 bases for V and 4 bases for J; bases not matched to a gene: 8. The germline CDR1 and CDR2 sequences are SGHDT and YYEEEE. CDR3 nucleotide sequence: TGTGCCAGCAGCCCCGTAGCGGGAGGAATTTACAATGAGCAGTTCTTC. Its protein is CASSPVAGGIYNEQFF.

The chain links TRBV28 to TRBJ1-6; D unclear. V was trimmed by 2 bases and J by 9 bases, leaving 8 bases between them. Germline loops: CDR1 MDHEN, CDR2 SYDVKM. This CDR3 has 13 amino acids. The CDR3 bases are TGTGCCAGCAGTTTAGGGTTCGGTTCACCCCTCCACTTT. Residues: CASSLGFGSPLHF.

The chain is built from TRBV5-1 and TRBJ2-1, with TRBD2 identical over 8 bases. CDR1 and CDR2 from the germline V gene are SGHRS and YFSETQ. V lost 4 bases, J lost 6 bases, and 9 bases stayed unmatched. The CDR3 length is 15 residues. The CDR3 DNA reads TGCGCCAGCAGCACAGCGGGAGTCGAAGGCAATGAGCAGTTCTTC. Amino acid sequence: CASSTAGVEGNEQFF. Full variable domain (outside the CDR3, taken from reference TRBV5-1 and TRBJ2-1): KAGVTQTPRYLIKTRGQQVTLSCSPISGHRSVSWYQQTPGQGLQFLFEYFSETQRNKGNFPGRFSGRQFSNSRSEMNVSTLELGDSALYLCASSTAGVEGNEQFFGPGTRLTVL.

The genes are TRBV3-1 (or the pseudogene TRBV3-2) and TRBJ2-3, with D tentatively TRBD1 or TRBD2 (5 bases each). Germline CDR1 and CDR2: LGHDT and YNNKEL (reference sequence). The germline V and J ends were trimmed by 6 bases and 2 bases, with 12 bases remaining between them. CDR3 size: 14 residues. This CDR3 is CASRGDGYTDTQYF. The CDR3 DNA reads as TGTGCCAGCAGAGGGGACGGATACACAGATACGCAGTATTTT.

The gene calls are TRBV2 and TRBJ2-1; D is undetermined. The germline V gene has CDR1 SNHLY and CDR2 FYNNEI. V was cut by 6 bases and J by 9 bases, with 15 bases left in between. The CDR3 is 13 amino acids. CDR3 coding DNA: TGTGCCAGCAGCGCTTACGAAGAATCTGAGCAGTTCTTC. Translating it yields CASSAYEESEQFF.

Note on this clone: Other DNA sequences in the same sample also yield this CDR3. The chain carries TRBV19 and TRBJ1-5; D not certain. Trimming took off 1 base at V and 4 bases at J, with 8 bases between the two ends. This CDR3 spans 14 amino acids. The germline V gene has CDR1 LNHDA and CDR2 SQIVND (reference sequence). The CDR3, as DNA: TGTGCCAGTAGTATAGGGTCGGGGAATCAGCCCCAGCATTTT. Translating it yields CASSIGSGNQPQHF.

The chain carries TRBV7-6 and TRBJ2-3, with a tentative D call TRBD2 (5 bases). This CDR3 has 12 amino acids. Trimming took off 5 bases at V and 2 bases at J, with 5 bases between the two ends. CDR1 and CDR2 (germline): SGHVS, FNYEAQ. The CDR3 DNA follows: TGTGCCAGCAGCCGGGACACAGATACGCAGTATTTT. Amino acids: CASSRDTDTQYF.

This clone came up a few times. The V call is TRBV19, the J call TRBJ1-3; D is undetermined. Trimming took 5 bases from V and 0 from J, leaving 14 bases between them. The CDR3 consists of 16 residues. Germline V gene sequence: CDR1 LNHDA, CDR2 SQIVND (reference sequence). In DNA, the CDR3 is TGTGCCAGTAGTCCACGGACGGATGACTCTGGAAACACCATATATTTT. This translates into CASSPRTDDSGNTIYF.

The chain recombines TRBV27 with TRBJ1-1; TRBD1 matches at 11 bases. The CDR3 spans 14 residues. Germline CDR1 and CDR2: MNHEY and SMNVEV (reference sequence). With V trimmed by 4 bases and J by 11 bases, 9 bases remained unmatched. For the CDR3, the DNA is TGTGCCAGCAGTTCCGGGACAGGGGGGAGTGGGGCTTTCTTT. It specifies CASSSGTGGSGAFF.

This chain uses TRBV28 with TRBJ1-2; D is unclear. Looked up from germline, CDR1 is MDHEN and CDR2 is SYDVKM. The CDR3 has 12 amino acids. The ends were cut back, 3 bases at V and 2 bases at J, with 4 bases in the middle. The CDR3 nucleotides are TGTGCCAGCAGTTTCAAAAACTATGGCTACACCTTC. Its translation is CASSFKNYGYTF.